The 13 T cell receptor beta chains reported below all come from one sample, sequenced in a study of PD-1 blockade in classical Hodgkin lymphoma. No patient escaped relapse after autologous stem cell transplantation, and brentuximab vedotin exposure varied. Assay: immunoSEQ multiplex PCR; the TCRdb copy retains only in-frame clones and omits some. Of 75,000 to 100,000 clones listed, more than 80% are singletons. This specimen was peripheral blood mononuclear cells (PBMCs), taken before the second cycle of nivolumab. These receptors were obtained from a human donor with classical Hodgkin lymphoma.

The chain couples TRBV20-1 to TRBJ2-5; D is unresolved. In germline, CDR1 is DFQATT, CDR2 SNEGSKA (reference sequence). The CDR3 runs 11 residues. V dropped 1 base and J dropped 5 bases, with 5 bases sitting between them. Written as DNA, the CDR3 is TGCAGTGCTAGAGTCCGGGAGACCCAGTACTTC. It yields the protein CSARVRETQYF.

The chain combines TRBV7-8 with TRBJ1-2; tentative D call: TRBD1 (6 bases). The CDR3 runs to 16 residues. The V and J ends lost 5 bases and 1 base respectively, with 17 bases between them. Germline loops: CDR1 SGHVS, CDR2 FQNEAQ. In DNA form, the CDR3 reads TGTGCCAGCAGCCCCGGGCAGGGGCTTTATAACTATGGCTACACCTTC. Amino acids: CASSPGQGLYNYGYTF.

For this clone: Other nucleotide sequences from this sample produce the same CDR3. The chain couples TRBV28 to TRBJ1-2, with D tentatively TRBD1 (5 bases). The CDR3 is made up of 12 amino acids. V lost 3 bases to trimming and J lost 8 bases, with 10 bases between them. CDR1 is MDHEN, CDR2 SYDVKM, per germline. DNA for the CDR3: TGTGCCAGCAGTTTTAGGGGAGGGGGCTACACCTTC. It yields the protein CASSFRGGGYTF.

This clone was detected once. The V gene is TRBV28, the J gene TRBJ2-1; 8 bases align to TRBD1. With 3 bases clipped from V and 0 bases from J, the junction kept 1 base outside the gene matches. In germline, CDR1 is MDHEN, CDR2 SYDVKM. This CDR3 comprises 15 residues. The chain's CDR3 is CASSLTGASYNEQFF. The CDR3, as DNA: TGTGCCAGCAGTTTGACAGGGGCCTCCTACAATGAGCAGTTCTTC.

The chain recombines TRBV9 with TRBJ2-3, with D tentatively TRBD2 (6 bases). The CDR3 sequence is 15 residues long. V lost 2 bases and J lost 0, with 10 bases in between. From germline, CDR1 is SGDLS and CDR2 YYNGEE. The CDR3, as DNA: TGTGCCAGCAGCGTTCGGCGGGACAGCACAGATACGCAGTATTTT. Translated: CASSVRRDSTDTQYF.

The chain has TRBV7-8 and TRBJ2-4; 7 bases map to TRBD2. The J segment lost 0 bases and the V segment lost 1 base, leaving 0 bases of the junction unmatched. Germline values: CDR1 SGHVS, CDR2 FQNEAQ. The CDR3 runs 15 residues. The CDR3 DNA is TGTGCCAGCAGCTTAGTAGCGGGAGCCAAAAACATTCAGTACTTC. It yields the protein CASSLVAGAKNIQYF. Together with reference TRBV7-8 and TRBJ2-4, the CDR3 gives the full variable domain: GAGVSQSPRYKVAKRGQDVALRCDPISGHVSLFWYQQALGQGPEFLTYFQNEAQLDKSGLPSDRFFAERPEGSVSTLKIQRTQQEDSAVYLCASSLVAGAKNIQYFGAGTRLSVL.

The genes are TRBV2 and TRBJ1-2; D may be TRBD1 (6 bases). This CDR3 contains 13 residues. Germline V lookup: CDR1 SNHLY, CDR2 FYNNEI. The ends were cut back, 1 base at V and 7 bases at J, with 10 bases in the middle. CDR3 coding DNA: TGTGCCAGCAGTGAAGGTGGCAGGGGTGGCTACACCTTC. This encodes CASSEGGRGGYTF.

This clone was counted a single time. The chain has TRBV5-4 and TRBJ1-1; the match to TRBD1 covers 7 bases. Looked up from germline, CDR1 is SGHNT and CDR2 is YYREEE (reference sequence). Losses at the gene ends were 0 bases for V and 0 bases for J; bases not matched to a gene: 2. The CDR3 extends over 15 amino acids. The CDR3 bases are TGTGCCAGCAGCTTGGCCACAGGGGTGAACACTGAAGCTTTCTTT. This gives the protein CASSLATGVNTEAFF.

This clone has more than one count but fewer than ten. For the CDR3, the DNA is TGTGCCAGGGAGCCCCGGGACAGTCTCTACGAGCAGTACTTC. Translation: CAREPRDSLYEQYF. V is TRBV27 and J is TRBJ2-7; 7 bases are a match to TRBD1. Germline values: CDR1 MNHEY, CDR2 SMNVEV (reference sequence). V lost 9 bases and J lost 3; bases outside the gene matches: 11. This CDR3 region has 14 residues.

The chain joins TRBV11-1 to TRBJ1-2; unclear D gene. The V end lost 1 base, the J end lost 8 bases, and 11 bases lay between the germline ends. Germline lookup yields CDR1 SGHAT and CDR2 FQDESV (reference sequence). CDR3 length: 13 amino acids. Here the CDR3 reads CASSLGAGFGYTF. The CDR3 DNA reads TGTGCCAGCAGCTTAGGAGCGGGCTTCGGCTACACCTTC.

By share, this clone counts as medium-sized. The chain joins TRBV27 to TRBJ1-2; no firm D call. The CDR3 runs to 15 residues. Germline CDR1 MNHEY, CDR2 SMNVEV (reference sequence). V was cut by 7 bases and J by 0 bases, with 15 bases left in between. CDR3 DNA: TGTGCCAGCAAGAACCCTGATAGAACTAACTATGGCTACACCTTC. Amino acids: CASKNPDRTNYGYTF.

V usage is TRBV28 and J usage is TRBJ1-2; 8 nucleotides line up with TRBD1. CDR1 MDHEN and CDR2 SYDVKM come from the germline V gene. Trimming took 6 bases from V and 3 from J; bases not matched to a gene: 6. The CDR3 is 14 residues long. The DNA of the CDR3 is TGTGCCAGCAGCCAGGGGGCGGAGGACTATGGCTACACCTTC. Translated, it gives CASSQGAEDYGYTF.

The chain is built from TRBV11-2 and TRBJ1-1; D unclear. This CDR3 spans 13 amino acids. V lost 1 base and J 5 bases, leaving 8 bases between the germline ends. Germline V gene lookup returns CDR1 SGHAT and CDR2 FQNNGV. The CDR3 DNA reads as TGTGCCAGCAGCTTAGGGGCGGGAACTGAAGCTTTCTTT. It is translated as CASSLGAGTEAFF.